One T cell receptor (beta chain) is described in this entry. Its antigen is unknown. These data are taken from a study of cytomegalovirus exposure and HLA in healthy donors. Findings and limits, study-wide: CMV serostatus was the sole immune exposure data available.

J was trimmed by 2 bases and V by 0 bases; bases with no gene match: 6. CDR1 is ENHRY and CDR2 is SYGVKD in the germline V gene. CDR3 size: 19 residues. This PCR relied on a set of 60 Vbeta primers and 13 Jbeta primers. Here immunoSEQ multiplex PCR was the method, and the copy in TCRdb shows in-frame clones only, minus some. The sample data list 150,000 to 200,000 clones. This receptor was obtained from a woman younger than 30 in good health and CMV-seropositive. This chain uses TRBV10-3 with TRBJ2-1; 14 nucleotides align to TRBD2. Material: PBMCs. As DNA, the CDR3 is TGTGCCATCAGTGAGTCGACGACTAGCGGGGGGGCCGCCTACAATGAGCAGTTCTTC. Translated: CAISESTTSGGAAYNEQFF.